The 3 T cell receptor beta chains reported below all come from one sample, sequenced in a study of T cell responses to AZD1222 COVID-19 vaccine. Profiled with immunoSEQ multiplex PCR; TCRdb holds only in-frame clones, not every one. The profile covers about 130,000 clones, with roughly 86% appearing a single time and approximately 12% taken by the ten largest. This specimen consisted of peripheral blood, obtained on day 0 of AZD1222 vaccination. These receptors were taken from an adult in good health.

V usage is TRBV5-1 and J usage is TRBJ1-6, with D maybe TRBD1 (6 bases). Trimming left V 4 bases short and J 5 bases short, with 13 bases between. Germline V gives CDR1 SGHRS, CDR2 YFSETQ. The CDR3 contains 15 residues. The CDR3 DNA reads TGCGCCAGCAGCCCGACAGGCCGGGATAATTCACCCCTCCACTTT. Translated: CASSPTGRDNSPLHF. The variable domain in full, with the rest retrieved from reference TRBV5-1 and TRBJ1-6, is KAGVTQTPRYLIKTRGQQVTLSCSPISGHRSVSWYQQTPGQGLQFLFEYFSETQRNKGNFPGRFSGRQFSNSRSEMNVSTLELGDSALYLCASSPTGRDNSPLHFGNGTRLTVT.

This chain connects TRBV6-2 or TRBV6-3 to TRBJ1-1; D might be TRBD1 (6 bases). Trimming left V 3 bases short and J 2 bases short, with 13 bases between. In germline, CDR1 is MNHEY, CDR2 SVGEGT. The CDR3 totals 15 residues. As DNA, the CDR3 is TGTGCCAGCAGTTATCAGGGGTTGGGAAACACTGAAGCTTTCTTT. Its protein is CASSYQGLGNTEAFF.

The chain uses TRBV3-1 (or the pseudogene TRBV3-2) and TRBJ1-4; a possible D gene is TRBD1 (5 bases). Germline V lookup: CDR1 LGHDT, CDR2 YNNKEL (reference sequence). This CDR3 contains 15 residues. V lost 4 bases and J 0 bases, leaving 9 bases between the germline ends. The CDR3 DNA reads TGTGCCAGCAGCCTGCAGGGTGCAACTAATGAAAAACTGTTTTTT. This sequence encodes CASSLQGATNEKLFF.